The 29 T cell receptor beta chains below come from one sample, sequenced in a study of cytomegalovirus exposure and HLA in healthy donors. PCR involved 60 Vbeta and 13 Jbeta primers. The repertoire was sequenced with immunoSEQ multiplex PCR; TCRdb's copy has only in-frame clones and lacks some. The sample shows 190,000 or so clones, about 80% of them seen only once. Specimen: PBMCs. The receptor set was obtained from a boy aged 5-17 years in good health and CMV-seronegative.

This sequence joins TRBV7-9 and TRBJ1-1; D might be TRBD1 (5 bases). Trimming took 4 bases from V and 5 from J, leaving 17 bases between them. This CDR3 has 15 residues. The germline gives CDR1 SEHNR, CDR2 FQNEAQ (reference sequence). The CDR3 reads CASSSPIAGITEAFF. The CDR3 nucleotides read TGTGCCAGCAGCTCCCCCATTGCAGGGATTACTGAAGCTTTCTTT.

V gene TRBV7-2 combines with J gene TRBJ1-5; unclear D gene. Germline CDR1 SGHTA, CDR2 FQGNSA. This CDR3 has 15 residues. Trimming shortened V by 1 base and J by 4 bases, and 11 bases separated the two germline ends. The CDR3 sequence is CASSLVRGTNQPQHF. The CDR3 DNA reads as TGTGCCAGCAGCTTAGTTCGCGGAACAAATCAGCCCCAGCATTTT.

The chain joins TRBV13 to TRBJ1-2, with a possible D match to TRBD1 (5 bases). Germline V gene lookup returns CDR1 PRHDT and CDR2 FYEKMQ (reference sequence). The CDR3 extends over 15 amino acids. V lost 0 bases and J lost 8, with 16 bases in between. In DNA form, the CDR3 reads TGTGCCAGCAGCTTAGGCCGCCCGAGTTCAGGGGGCTACACCTTC. It encodes CASSLGRPSSGGYTF.

The chain uses TRBV6-1 and TRBJ2-7; 11 positions agree with TRBD1. The CDR3 is 14 amino acids. Trimming cost V 6 bases and J 5 bases; bases outside gene matches: 6. Germline assignment: CDR1 MNHNS and CDR2 SASEGT. The CDR3 nucleotides are TGTGCCAGCAGCCCGGGACAGGGGGAAGACGAGCAGTACTTC. It specifies CASSPGQGEDEQYF.

The chain links TRBV15 to TRBJ2-7; 11 positions agree with TRBD2. This CDR3 region has 16 residues. Germline V gives CDR1 LNHNV, CDR2 YYDKDF (reference sequence). Losses at the gene ends were 0 bases for V and 7 bases for J; bases not matched to a gene: 8. This CDR3 reads CATSRDVLAGVREQYF. For the CDR3, the DNA is TGTGCCACCAGCAGAGATGTACTAGCGGGGGTTCGGGAGCAGTACTTC.

The gene calls are TRBV25-1 and TRBJ2-1; 14 positions agree with TRBD2. V gave up 3 bases and J gave up 4 bases; unmatched junction bases: 2. The germline V gene has CDR1 MGHDK and CDR2 SYGVNS. This CDR3 has 16 residues. CDR3 sequence: CASSETSGGAYNEQFF. CDR3 nucleotides: TGTGCCAGCAGTGAGACTAGCGGGGGGGCTTACAATGAGCAGTTCTTC.

The CDR3 nucleotides are TGTGCCAGCAGCCCAGTACAGGGGCTCACAGATACGCAGTATTTT. Protein product: CASSPVQGLTDTQYF. V usage is TRBV11-2 and J usage is TRBJ2-3, with 7 bases fitting TRBD1. CDR1 is SGHAT, CDR2 FQNNGV, per germline. CDR3 length: 15 amino acids. With 5 bases clipped from V and 2 bases from J, the junction kept 7 bases outside the gene matches.

The gene calls are TRBV5-6 and TRBJ2-7; 8 bases align to TRBD2. CDR1 and CDR2 from the germline V gene are SGHDT and YYEEEE. The trim removed 3 bases at V and 0 bases at J, leaving 5 bases unmatched. The CDR3 loop spans 15 amino acids. In DNA form, the CDR3 reads TGTGCCAGCAGCTCCCGCCGGGGGGGCTCCTACGAGCAGTACTTC. Translating gives CASSSRRGGSYEQYF.

V and J are TRBV30 and TRBJ2-7; 7 positions agree with TRBD2. Germline V CDR1 and CDR2: GTSNPN, SVGIG (reference sequence). Trimming removed 4 bases from V and 3 bases from J; junction bases left unmatched: 6. The CDR3 totals 13 residues. CDR3 in amino acids: CAWKWEGFYEQYF. DNA of the CDR3: TGTGCCTGGAAATGGGAGGGATTCTACGAGCAGTACTTC. The full variable domain, completed using reference TRBV30 and TRBJ2-7, is SQTIHQWPATLVQPVGSPLSLECTVEGTSNPNLYWYRQAAGRGLQLLFYSVGIGQISSEVPQNLSASRPQDRQFILSSKKLLLSDSGFYLCAWKWEGFYEQYFGPGTRLTVT.

This clone was detected once. The rearrangement joins TRBV29-1 to TRBJ1-2; D remains ambiguous. Trimming stripped 3 bases from V and 0 bases from J, with 8 bases between. There are 13 residues in the CDR3. Germline V gene data show CDR1 as SQVTM and CDR2 as ANQGSEA. CDR3 residues: CSVEEESNYGYTF. Here the CDR3 DNA reads TGCAGCGTTGAGGAGGAATCTAACTATGGCTACACCTTC.

The chain's CDR3 is CASSQRLAGYNEQFF. The CDR3 nucleotides are TGTGCCAGCAGCCAGAGACTAGCGGGTTACAATGAGCAGTTCTTC. J is TRBJ2-1 and V is TRBV14, with 10 nucleotides matching TRBD2. CDR1 and CDR2 (germline): SGHDN, FVKESK. The ends lost 3 bases at V and 4 bases at J; junction bases unmatched: 3. The CDR3 consists of 15 residues.

This clone was seen a few times. The chain joins TRBV4-3 to TRBJ1-2; 7 bases map to TRBD1. The CDR3 length is 15 residues. V was clipped by 4 bases and J by 11 bases; unmatched bases: 16. Germline V gene sequence: CDR1 LGHNA, CDR2 YSLEER. CDR3 sequence: CASSRTITGQFDYTF. CDR3 nucleotide sequence: TGCGCCAGCAGCCGCACGATTACGGGACAGTTTGATTACACCTTC.

This chain joins TRBV5-8 and TRBJ2-6, with 7 bases matching TRBD1. V trimming: 1 base; J trimming: 0 bases; junction bases outside the gene matches: 10. Germline V gives CDR1 SGHTS, CDR2 YDEGEE. This CDR3 is 19 amino acids long. This CDR3 reads CASSLLYWTGSSGANVLTF. The CDR3 region has the DNA TGTGCCAGCAGCTTGTTGTACTGGACAGGTTCCTCTGGGGCCAACGTCCTGACTTTC.

The rearrangement uses TRBV12-5 and TRBJ2-3, with TRBD2 as a possible D gene (6 bases). Germline-derived CDR1 and CDR2 are LGHNT and FRNRAP. V lost 6 bases to trimming and J lost 1 base, with 14 bases between them. CDR3 length: 15 amino acids. CDR3 nucleotide sequence: TGTGCTAGTGGCCGTTTGACTAGGGGCACAGATACGCAGTATTTT. Its translation: CASGRLTRGTDTQYF.

The chain is built from TRBV30 and TRBJ1-2; no clear D gene. Trimming shortened V by 4 bases and J by 2 bases, and 11 bases separated the two germline ends. CDR3 size: 13 residues. Germline V lookup: CDR1 GTSNPN, CDR2 SVGIG (reference sequence). In DNA, the CDR3 is TGTGCCTGGAACCCCGCAGTGAACTATGGCTACACCTTC. It codes for CAWNPAVNYGYTF.

V and J are TRBV7-8 and TRBJ2-5; 8 positions match TRBD1. This CDR3 has 14 amino acids. The germline V gene has CDR1 SGHVS and CDR2 FQNEAQ. Unmatched junction bases numbered 2, after V lost 3 bases and J lost 2 bases. The CDR3 here is CASSFGTGQETQYF. In nucleotides, the CDR3 is TGTGCCAGCAGCTTCGGGACAGGTCAAGAGACCCAGTACTTC.

The chain recombines TRBV5-4 with TRBJ2-1, with TRBD1 as a possible D gene (6 bases). In germline, CDR1 is SGHNT, CDR2 YYREEE (reference sequence). CDR3 length: 17 residues. Trimming pared 3 bases from V and 1 base from J, leaving 17 bases between. The CDR3 DNA is TGTGCCAGCAGCTCCAATGCGGTGGGGGCTTCCTACAATGAGCAGTTCTTC. Translation: CASSSNAVGASYNEQFF.

The chain uses TRBV10-3 and TRBJ2-3; D uncertain. The V end was cut by 4 bases, the J end by 5 bases, with 4 bases between. The CDR3 runs to 11 residues. The germline V gene has CDR1 ENHRY and CDR2 SYGVKD. This chain's CDR3 is CAISGGDTQYF. As DNA, the CDR3 is TGTGCCATCAGTGGAGGAGATACGCAGTATTTT.

J is TRBJ1-1 and V is TRBV7-9; TRBD1 is a possible D gene (5 bases). V lost 4 bases and J lost 7, with 13 bases in between. The CDR3 consists of 13 residues. Germline V lookup: CDR1 SEHNR, CDR2 FQNEAQ (reference sequence). This chain's CDR3 is CASSSSGIIEAFF. CDR3 DNA: TGTGCCAGCAGCTCTTCAGGGATCATTGAAGCTTTCTTT.

This rearrangement joins TRBV4-1 to TRBJ1-1; no firm D call. The CDR3 has 14 residues. Trimming took off 1 base at V and 4 bases at J, with 10 bases between the two ends. Germline CDR1 is MGHRA and CDR2 is YSYEKL. The CDR3 region is CASSQVMRSTEAFF. The CDR3 nucleotides are TGCGCCAGCAGCCAAGTTATGAGGAGCACTGAAGCTTTCTTT.

This chain uses TRBV7-3 with TRBJ1-2, with a tentative D call TRBD1 (5 bases). Trimming left V 5 bases short and J 5 bases short, with 18 bases between. This CDR3 comprises 15 residues. Germline V lookup: CDR1 SGHTA, CDR2 FQGTGA. CDR3 sequence: CASSPTAGDGYGYTF. In DNA, the CDR3 is TGTGCCAGCAGCCCCACGGCGGGGGACGGGTATGGCTACACCTTC.

The chain recombines TRBV30 with TRBJ2-5; 11 bases align to TRBD2. Per germline, CDR1 GTSNPN and CDR2 SVGIG (reference sequence). The CDR3 length is 13 residues. V shed 3 bases, J shed 5 bases, and the junction held 2 bases outside the gene matches. DNA of the CDR3: TGTGCCTGGAGAGGACTAGCGGGCGAGACCCAGTACTTC. Translated, it gives CAWRGLAGETQYF.

This clone was counted between two and nine times. The V and J genes are TRBV2 and TRBJ2-1; 7 bases align to TRBD2. Germline CDR1 and CDR2: SNHLY and FYNNEI. The V segment lost 7 bases and the J segment 6 bases; nucleotides outside the gene matches: 9. The CDR3 sequence is 14 residues long. The CDR3 DNA follows: TGTGCCAGCATGAGGCGGGAGAACCCCAATGAGCAGTTCTTC. Encoded protein: CASMRRENPNEQFF.

This CDR3 is CSAQTESTDTQYF. The CDR3 coding sequence is TGCAGCGCTCAGACAGAGAGCACAGATACGCAGTATTTT. The gene calls are TRBV29-1 and TRBJ2-3; tentative D call: TRBD1 (5 bases). Trimming stripped 7 bases from V and 0 bases from J, with 11 bases between. Germline V gene sequence: CDR1 SQVTM, CDR2 ANQGSEA. This CDR3 is 13 amino acids long.

The chain recombines TRBV4-2 with TRBJ2-7; no clear D gene. There are 14 residues in the CDR3. Germline CDR1 reads LGHNA; CDR2 reads YNFKEQ. The ends were cut back, 0 bases at V and 3 bases at J, with 9 bases in the middle. CDR3 nucleotide sequence: TGTGCCAGCAGCCAAGACATTCCAAACTACGAGCAGTACTTC. Its protein product is CASSQDIPNYEQYF.

The rearrangement links TRBV4-1 to TRBJ2-2; the D gene is possibly TRBD2 (5 bases). The V end lost 4 bases, the J end lost 4 bases, and 13 bases lay between the germline ends. This CDR3 contains 15 residues. Germline V gene data show CDR1 as MGHRA and CDR2 as YSYEKL. CDR3 DNA sequence: TGCGCCAGCAGCCTCGAGGGCCGGCTCACCGGGGAGCTGTTTTTT. This codes for CASSLEGRLTGELFF.

A single count supports this clone. V usage is TRBV12-2 and J usage is TRBJ1-2. TRBV12-2 is annotated as a pseudogene. The CDR3 extends over 15 amino acids. The CDR3, as DNA: TGTGCAAGTCGCTTTGAGGGCTCTAGTTACTATGGCTACACCTTC. Its protein is CASRFEGSSYYGYTF.

The chain joins TRBV7-2 to TRBJ2-7; D is perhaps TRBD2 (5 bases). CDR1 and CDR2 (germline): SGHTA, FQGNSA. This CDR3 has 17 residues. With 0 bases removed from V and 0 bases from J, the gap between germline ends came to 15 bases. Written as DNA, the CDR3 is TGTGCCAGCAGCTTAGCGCGCGGTGGGAGTATCTCCTACGAGCAGTACTTC. Its translation is CASSLARGGSISYEQYF.

V and J are TRBV5-6 and TRBJ1-5, with D hard to call. V was shortened by 4 bases and J by 8 bases, with 13 bases between the two germline ends. Germline-derived CDR1 and CDR2 are SGHDT and YYEEEE. The CDR3 length is 13 residues. CDR3 amino acids: CASSLLSVEPQHF. The CDR3 region has the DNA TGTGCCAGCAGCCTGCTCTCAGTTGAGCCCCAGCATTTT.